The present entry profiles one T cell receptor (beta chain) with its context. This sample stems from a study of blood T cell repertoires in COVID-19. Background on the study: Material from acute and convalescent COVID-19 was sourced from the United States, Italy and Spain.

The method was immunoSEQ multiplex PCR; TCRdb's version includes in-frame clones alone and lacks a portion of them. The data hold approximately 35,000 clones, with over 75% observed a single time. CDR3 length: 15 residues. J gave up 9 bases and V 4 bases, and 8 bases lay outside the gene matches. CDR1 and CDR2 (germline): SGHNT, YENEEA. This chain joins TRBV11-3 and TRBJ2-1; TRBD1 aligns across 11 bases. The specimen sequenced was peripheral blood. The TCR was taken from a human donor in a cohort sampled during active COVID-19. The CDR3 region is CASSSRTGGEVEQFF. The CDR3 bases are TGTGCCAGCAGCTCCAGGACAGGGGGCGAGGTTGAGCAGTTCTTC.